The next 24 T cell receptor beta chains were all read from a single sample in a study of T cell changes during pregnancy in multiple sclerosis. Measured with immunoSEQ multiplex PCR; TCRdb has only the in-frame clones, and not every one. The sample lists about 77,000 clones, around nine tenths occurring once. The input for sequencing was peripheral blood, taken before pregnancy. The receptor set was obtained from a female donor with multiple sclerosis, enrolled in a pregnancy study.

The chain is built from TRBV5-4 and TRBJ2-4, with TRBD1 identical over 9 bases. V gave up 4 bases and J gave up 6 bases; unmatched junction bases: 5. The CDR3 contains 14 residues. Germline V gives CDR1 SGHNT, CDR2 YYREEE (reference sequence). The CDR3 protein is CASSPGTGRNIQYF. The CDR3 nucleotides are TGTGCCAGCAGCCCCGGGACAGGGAGAAACATTCAGTACTTC.

The genes are TRBV6-5 and TRBJ1-1; maybe TRBD1 (6 bases). V shed 3 bases and J shed 7 bases, with 9 bases lying between them. The CDR3 totals 12 residues. Germline lookup yields CDR1 MNHEY and CDR2 SVGAGI. The CDR3: CASSYGTLEAFF. The CDR3 region has the DNA TGTGCCAGCAGTTATGGGACACTTGAAGCTTTCTTT.

This clone occurred once. The chain joins TRBV7-2 to TRBJ2-5, with unresolved D. CDR3 length: 13 residues. CDR1 and CDR2 from the germline V gene are SGHTA and FQGNSA. The V gene lost 2 bases and the J gene lost 4 bases, with 8 bases spanning the gap. CDR3: CASSLRHPETQYF. The CDR3 nucleotides are TGTGCCAGCAGCTTACGACACCCAGAGACCCAGTACTTC.

Only one count was recorded for this clone. V gene TRBV19 combines with J gene TRBJ1-2, with 10 bases matching TRBD1. This CDR3 contains 13 residues. The ends lost 5 bases at V and 7 bases at J; junction bases unmatched: 4. Germline CDR1 reads LNHDA; CDR2 reads SQIVND (reference sequence). For the CDR3, the DNA is TGTGCCAGTAGTGCCCGGACAGGGGGTGGCTACACCTTC. It yields the protein CASSARTGGGYTF. The full variable domain, in which reference TRBV19 and TRBJ1-2 provide the parts outside the CDR3, is DGGITQSPKYLFRKEGQNVTLSCEQNLNHDAMYWYRQDPGQGLRLIYYSQIVNDFQKGDIAEGYSVSREKKESFPLTVTSAQKNPTAFYLCASSARTGGGYTFGSGTRLTVV.

The CDR3 loop reads CASSEGGLVTDTQYF. The CDR3 bases are TGTGCCAGCAGTGAGGGGGGACTAGTCACAGATACGCAGTATTTT. V is TRBV28 and J is TRBJ2-3, with TRBD2 matching over 8 bases. The length of the CDR3 is 15 residues. The germline V gene has CDR1 MDHEN and CDR2 SYDVKM. The junction had 6 bases not matched to a gene; V was cut back by 5 bases and J by 2 bases. Full variable domain (remainder filled in from reference TRBV28 and TRBJ2-3): DVKVTQSSRYLVKRTGEKVFLECVQDMDHENMFWYRQDPGLGLRLIYFSYDVKMKEKGDIPEGYSVSREKKERFSLILESASTNQTSMYLCASSEGGLVTDTQYFGPGTRLTVL.

The gene calls are TRBV4-2 and TRBJ2-3; TRBD2 matches at 13 bases. Losses at the gene ends were 1 base for V and 3 bases for J; bases not matched to a gene: 1. The CDR3 has 16 residues. Germline V gene lookup returns CDR1 LGHNA and CDR2 YNFKEQ. In DNA, the CDR3 is TGTGCCAGCAGCCAAGCACTAGCGGGGGGGACAGATACGCAGTATTTT. It codes for CASSQALAGGTDTQYF.

The chain combines TRBV28 with TRBJ1-2; D is unclear. CDR3 length: 16 amino acids. Germline V gives CDR1 MDHEN, CDR2 SYDVKM. Deletions cut 3 bases from V and 8 bases from J, with 22 bases between. In nucleotides, the CDR3 is TGTGCCAGCAGTTTCCCCCTCAAGGAGGAAAGGGAAGGCTACACCTTC. It yields the protein CASSFPLKEEREGYTF.

The chain has TRBV6-6 and TRBJ2-7; D is undetermined. V lost 2 bases, J lost 2 bases, and 10 bases lay in between. The CDR3 is 14 residues long. Germline values: CDR1 MNHNY, CDR2 SVGAGI (reference sequence). CDR3 sequence (DNA): TGTGCCAGCAGTTACCCCGGAGCAACCTACGAGCAGTACTTC. Translation gives CASSYPGATYEQYF.

This chain uses TRBV6-6 with TRBJ2-5, with a possible D match to TRBD2 (5 bases). V lost 5 bases, J lost 5 bases, and 15 bases lay in between. The CDR3 extends over 14 amino acids. Germline lookup yields CDR1 MNHNY and CDR2 SVGAGI (reference sequence). CDR3: CASSRARASETQYF. Written as DNA, the CDR3 is TGTGCCAGCAGTCGGGCGAGGGCCTCGGAGACCCAGTACTTC.

This chain connects TRBV28 to TRBJ2-2, with 10 bases aligning to TRBD2. The V gene end was trimmed by 4 bases and the J gene end by 6 bases; junction bases not matched to a gene: 11. The CDR3 is 17 residues long. Germline V gives CDR1 MDHEN, CDR2 SYDVKM. Here the CDR3 reads CASSSILSGGAAGELFF. CDR3 in DNA: TGTGCCAGCAGTTCCATCTTGAGCGGGGGGGCAGCCGGGGAGCTGTTTTTT.

The chain links TRBV4-3 to TRBJ1-1; 7 bases agree with TRBD1. Germline V CDR1 and CDR2: LGHNA, YSLEER. With V trimmed by 4 bases and J by 7 bases, 6 bases remained unmatched. The CDR3 sequence is 13 residues long. This CDR3 reads CASSLQNRGEAFF. DNA of the CDR3: TGCGCCAGCAGCCTACAAAACAGGGGTGAAGCTTTCTTT.

The chain recombines TRBV18 with TRBJ2-5, with 7 bases matching TRBD2. The germline gives CDR1 KGHSH, CDR2 LQKENI. V lost 0 bases, J lost 1 base, and 8 bases stayed unmatched. The CDR3 has 17 residues. CDR3 residues: CASSPPLTSKPQETQYF. The CDR3 DNA reads as TGTGCCAGCTCACCACCACTGACTAGCAAGCCCCAAGAGACCCAGTACTTC.

This rearrangement joins TRBV9 to TRBJ2-7; maybe TRBD1 (7 bases). The V and J ends lost 0 bases and 3 bases respectively, with 13 bases between them. The CDR3 totals 15 residues. Germline CDR1 SGDLS, CDR2 YYNGEE. The CDR3 nucleotides are TGTGCCAGCAGCGTAGGGACAGGAGGGGTCTACGAGCAGTACTTC. The encoded protein is CASSVGTGGVYEQYF.

This clone was counted once. The chain links TRBV7-3 to TRBJ2-5, with 7 bases aligning to TRBD2. Per the germline V gene, CDR1 is SGHTA and CDR2 is FQGTGA. This CDR3 has 12 amino acids. With 5 bases clipped from V and 10 bases from J, the junction kept 7 bases outside the gene matches. The CDR3 bases are TGTGCCAGCAGCGCCTCTAGCGGAATCCAGTACTTC. Its protein is CASSASSGIQYF.

The chain couples TRBV18 to TRBJ2-5, with TRBD1 identical over 7 bases. The CDR3 spans 13 residues. V lost 6 bases and J lost 5; bases outside the gene matches: 6. In germline, CDR1 is KGHSH, CDR2 LQKENI. The CDR3 here is CASSRQGRETQYF. The DNA for the CDR3 is TGTGCCAGCTCCCGACAGGGTAGGGAGACCCAGTACTTC.

The chain joins TRBV4-2 to TRBJ2-6, with D perhaps TRBD2 (5 bases). Trimming took 2 bases from V and 0 from J, leaving 5 bases between them. CDR3 length: 15 amino acids. Germline CDR1 is LGHNA and CDR2 is YNFKEQ. The CDR3 is CASSQRDSGANVLTF. As DNA, the CDR3 is TGTGCCAGCAGCCAACGGGACTCTGGGGCCAACGTCCTGACTTTC.

This chain uses TRBV19 with TRBJ1-3; D not certain. Germline CDR1 is LNHDA and CDR2 is SQIVND (reference sequence). The CDR3 sequence is 15 residues long. Trimming cost V 7 bases and J 0 bases, with 13 bases left between them. CDR3 sequence (DNA): TGTGCCAGTACTACGAGGAGGGACTCTGGAAACACCATATATTTT. This encodes CASTTRRDSGNTIYF.

Regarding this clone: A read error may account for a junction end that differs from germline. The rearrangement joins TRBV2 to TRBJ2-7; D possibly corresponds to TRBD1 (6 bases). The CDR3 covers 13 residues. CDR1 is SNHLY and CDR2 is FYNNEI in the germline V gene. In DNA, the CDR3 is TGTGCCACCACCCCCGGGACATACGCCCCCTACGACTTC. Its translation: CATTPGTYAPYDF. The full variable domain, completed using reference TRBV2 and TRBJ2-7, is EPEVTQTPSHQVTQMGQEVILRCVPISNHLYFYWYRQILGQKVEFLVSFYNNEISEKSEIFDDQFSVERPDGSNFTLKIRSTKLEDSAMYFCATTPGTYAPYDFGPGTRLTVT.

The chain has TRBV7-2 and TRBJ2-1; a weak D match, TRBD1 (6 bases). CDR3 size: 13 residues. Germline loops: CDR1 SGHTA, CDR2 FQGNSA. The germline V and J ends were trimmed by 2 bases and 9 bases, with 11 bases remaining between them. DNA for the CDR3: TGTGCCAGCAGCTTATACAGGGAAGGTGAGCAGTTCTTC. Translated, it gives CASSLYREGEQFF.

J is TRBJ1-1 and V is TRBV11-2, with a weak D call TRBD1 (5 bases). Trimming took 1 base from V and 6 from J, leaving 15 bases between them. The CDR3 contains 15 residues. The germline gives CDR1 SGHAT, CDR2 FQNNGV. CDR3 residues: CASSLVSRGIAEAFF. The CDR3 nucleotides read TGTGCCAGCAGCTTAGTCAGTCGGGGGATCGCTGAAGCTTTCTTT.

This chain links TRBV5-6 with TRBJ1-5, with 8 bases matching TRBD1. Germline CDR1 and CDR2: SGHDT and YYEEEE. V trimming: 4 bases; J trimming: 5 bases; junction bases outside the gene matches: 5. The CDR3 runs to 14 residues. CDR3 sequence reads: CASSIGTGYQPQHF. In DNA form, the CDR3 reads TGTGCCAGCAGCATAGGGACAGGTTATCAGCCCCAGCATTTT.

CDR3 amino acids: CASSLTRTGGFGETQYF. The CDR3 nucleotides are TGTGCCAGCAGCTTGACAAGGACAGGGGGTTTTGGGGAGACCCAGTACTTC. The gene calls are TRBV5-6 and TRBJ2-5; 10 nucleotides match TRBD1. The CDR3 has 17 amino acids. V lost 1 base, J lost 5 bases, and 11 bases stayed unmatched. Per germline, CDR1 SGHDT and CDR2 YYEEEE.

The CDR3 bases are TGCGCCAGCAGTGGGCTAACGGGGGGGGATCAGCCCCAGCATTTT. It encodes CASSGLTGGDQPQHF. The V gene is TRBV10-1, the J gene TRBJ1-5; D is perhaps TRBD1 (5 bases). The CDR3 is 15 residues long. V was pared by 4 bases and J by 5 bases, with 15 bases between. The germline V gene has CDR1 WNHNN and CDR2 SYGVQD (reference sequence).

This chain links TRBV13 with TRBJ1-2; D call uncertain. This CDR3 region has 14 residues. V dropped 1 base and J dropped 5 bases, with 11 bases sitting between them. Germline CDR1 reads PRHDT; CDR2 reads FYEKMQ (reference sequence). The CDR3 DNA follows: TGTGCCAGCAGCTTAGAACGGAGCCCTTATGGCTACACCTTC. It encodes CASSLERSPYGYTF. Complete variable domain (other parts from reference TRBV13 and TRBJ1-2): AAGVIQSPRHLIKEKRETATLKCYPIPRHDTVYWYQQGPGQDPQFLISFYEKMQSDKGSIPDRFSAQQFSDYHSELNMSSLELGDSALYFCASSLERSPYGYTFGSGTRLTVV.